The clone carrying this TCR beta chain was observed once. Per the germline V gene, CDR1 is LNHDA and CDR2 is SQIVND (reference sequence). Between the trimmed V and J ends, which lost 3 bases and 3 bases, there was a span of 12 bases. The CDR3 extends over 14 amino acids. This entry is derived from a study of blood T cell repertoires in COVID-19. Overall study context: Samples representing acute and convalescent COVID-19 were sourced from the United States, Italy and Spain.

Adults between about 18 and 89 years of age took part from about two dozen US areas. In assigning cohorts, the study relied on participant-reported clinical history. Sequenced by immunoSEQ multiplex PCR; TCRdb stores in-frame clones only, minus some. This table has roughly 150,000 clones, more than 75% appearing once. This receptor was identified in a woman aged 45-65 years who had recovered from COVID-19. This rearrangement joins TRBV19 to TRBJ2-7; the D is unclear. The sample comprised PBMCs or T cells enriched from blood (not recorded which). The CDR3 protein is CASSIKSKIYEQYF. The CDR3 region has the DNA TGTGCCAGTAGTATTAAATCTAAGATCTACGAGCAGTACTTC. Based on the CDR3 plus reference TRBV19 and TRBJ2-7, the full variable domain is DGGITQSPKYLFRKEGQNVTLSCEQNLNHDAMYWYRQDPGQGLRLIYYSQIVNDFQKGDIAEGYSVSREKKESFPLTVTSAQKNPTAFYLCASSIKSKIYEQYFGPGTRLTVT.